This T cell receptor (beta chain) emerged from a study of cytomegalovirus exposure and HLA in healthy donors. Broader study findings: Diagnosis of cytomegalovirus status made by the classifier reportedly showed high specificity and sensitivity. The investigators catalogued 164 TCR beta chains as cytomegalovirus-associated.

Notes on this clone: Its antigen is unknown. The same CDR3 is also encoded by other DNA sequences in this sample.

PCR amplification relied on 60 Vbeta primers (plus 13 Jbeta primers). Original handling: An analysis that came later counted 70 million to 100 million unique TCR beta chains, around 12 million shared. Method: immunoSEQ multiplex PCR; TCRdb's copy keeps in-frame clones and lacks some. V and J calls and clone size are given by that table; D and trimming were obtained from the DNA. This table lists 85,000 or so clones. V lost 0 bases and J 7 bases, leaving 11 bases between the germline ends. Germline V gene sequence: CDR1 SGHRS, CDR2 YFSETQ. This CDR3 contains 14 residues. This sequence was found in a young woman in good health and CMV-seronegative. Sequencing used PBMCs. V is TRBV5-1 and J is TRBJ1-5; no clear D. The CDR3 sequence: CASSLAPEAQPQHF. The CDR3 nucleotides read TGCGCCAGCAGCTTGGCCCCAGAGGCCCAGCCCCAGCATTTT.